The next 29 T cell receptor beta chains were all read from a single sample in a study of blood T cell repertoires in COVID-19. Data came from immunoSEQ multiplex PCR; TCRdb stores just in-frame clones and leaves some out. The table has about 120,000 clones, 85% seen once. Sequenced: peripheral blood. The receptors here all came from a man at least 80 years old with acute or convalescent COVID-19.

The chain employs TRBV18 and TRBJ1-1; a weak D match, TRBD1 (5 bases). The ends were cut back, 6 bases at V and 7 bases at J, with 15 bases in the middle. Germline CDR1 KGHSH, CDR2 LQKENI. The CDR3 has 13 residues. The CDR3 DNA follows: TGTGCCAGCTCGCTCTTTATCGACAGTGAAGCTTTCTTT. Protein product: CASSLFIDSEAFF.

This chain connects TRBV24-1 to TRBJ2-2, with D possibly being TRBD1 (6 bases). The germline V gene encodes CDR1 KGHDR and CDR2 SFDVKD. Trimming left V 10 bases short and J 4 bases short, with 18 bases between. The length of the CDR3 is 15 residues. CDR3 loop: CATGSNRDTTGELFF. The CDR3 region has the DNA TGTGCCACTGGATCGAACCGGGACACCACCGGGGAGCTGTTTTTT.

The chain uses TRBV19 and TRBJ2-2; 7 bases match TRBD1. Germline V gene sequence: CDR1 LNHDA, CDR2 SQIVND (reference sequence). The CDR3 has 17 amino acids. V was pared by 9 bases and J by 1 base, with 14 bases of the junction left unmatched. The CDR3 DNA follows: TGTGCCAGCAACGGCCGGAGGACAGGCCTGAACACCGGGGAGCTGTTTTTT. The encoded protein is CASNGRRTGLNTGELFF.

The chain links TRBV25-1 to TRBJ1-2, with 10 bases lining up with TRBD1. The V gene's germline CDR1 is MGHDK and CDR2 SYGVNS. V dropped 7 bases and J dropped 8; count of bases not matched to a gene: 22. There are 18 residues in the CDR3. CDR3 protein: CASNEATGGEKTRTGYTF. The CDR3 DNA sequence: TGTGCCAGCAACGAAGCGACAGGGGGCGAGAAGACCCGGACGGGCTACACCTTC.

DNA of the CDR3: TGTGCCAGCAGTGAGGGCAGGGTGGACACTGAAGCTTTCTTT. It is translated as CASSEGRVDTEAFF. The chain couples TRBV25-1 to TRBJ1-1; possibly TRBD1 for D (5 bases). Trimming stripped 3 bases from V and 3 bases from J, with 11 bases between. This CDR3 region has 14 residues. Germline assignment: CDR1 MGHDK and CDR2 SYGVNS. Using reference TRBV25-1 and TRBJ1-1 for the parts outside the CDR3, the full variable domain is EADIYQTPRYLVIGTGKKITLECSQTMGHDKMYWYQQDPGMELHLIHYSYGVNSTEKGDLSSESTVSRIRTEHFPLTLESARPSHTSQYLCASSEGRVDTEAFFGQGTRLTVV.

The V gene is TRBV5-1, the J gene TRBJ1-3, with D possibly matching TRBD1 (6 bases). The germline V and J ends were trimmed by 0 bases and 4 bases, with 11 bases remaining between them. Germline assignment: CDR1 SGHRS and CDR2 YFSETQ. CDR3 length: 15 amino acids. CDR3 loop: CASSLGGTRGNTIYF. As DNA, the CDR3 is TGCGCCAGCAGCTTGGGGGGGACAAGAGGAAACACCATATATTTT.

V is TRBV9 and J is TRBJ1-6; D is ambiguous. The ends were cut back, 1 base at V and 5 bases at J, with 7 bases in the middle. CDR1 and CDR2 from the germline V gene are SGDLS and YYNGEE. The CDR3 sequence is 14 residues long. Here the CDR3 reads CASSVRLNNSPLHF. The CDR3 DNA sequence: TGTGCCAGCAGCGTACGTTTAAATAATTCACCCCTCCACTTT. Based on the CDR3 plus reference TRBV9 and TRBJ1-6, the full variable domain is DSGVTQTPKHLITATGQRVTLRCSPRSGDLSVYWYQQSLDQGLQFLIQYYNGEERAKGNILERFSAQQFPDLHSELNLSSLELGDSALYFCASSVRLNNSPLHFGNGTRLTVT.

J is TRBJ2-7 and V is TRBV19; D is undetermined. The V gene's germline CDR1 is LNHDA and CDR2 SQIVND (reference sequence). V lost 5 bases, J lost 1 base, and 12 bases lay in between. The CDR3 spans 14 residues. The CDR3 loop reads CASSLHSSSYEQYF. CDR3 bases: TGTGCCAGTAGTTTGCACTCATCTTCCTACGAGCAGTACTTC. Full variable domain (rest looked up from reference TRBV19 and TRBJ2-7): DGGITQSPKYLFRKEGQNVTLSCEQNLNHDAMYWYRQDPGQGLRLIYYSQIVNDFQKGDIAEGYSVSREKKESFPLTVTSAQKNPTAFYLCASSLHSSSYEQYFGPGTRLTVT.

This rearrangement joins TRBV5-1 to TRBJ1-2; D gene ambiguous. Trimming cost V 5 bases and J 2 bases, with 10 bases left between them. The CDR3 consists of 13 residues. CDR1 and CDR2 from the germline V gene are SGHRS and YFSETQ. CDR3 nucleotide sequence: TGCGCCAGCAGACCTACAGTAAACTATGGCTACACCTTC. Residues: CASRPTVNYGYTF.

The V gene is TRBV27, the J gene TRBJ2-7; TRBD2 is a possible D gene (6 bases). In germline, CDR1 is MNHEY, CDR2 SMNVEV (reference sequence). V lost 6 bases and J 2 bases, leaving 23 bases between the germline ends. The CDR3 runs 17 residues. This CDR3 reads CASRVSEGAVGTYEQYF. The CDR3 nucleotides read TGTGCCAGCAGAGTCTCGGAGGGAGCGGTTGGGACCTACGAGCAGTACTTC.

This rearrangement joins TRBV18 to TRBJ2-5; 7 nucleotides agree with TRBD2. This CDR3 region has 14 residues. J was trimmed by 5 bases and V by 2 bases; bases with no gene match: 5. CDR1 and CDR2 (germline): KGHSH, LQKENI. The DNA of the CDR3 is TGTGCCAGCTCACCAAGGGGAGGGCTGGAGACCCAGTACTTC. Amino acid sequence: CASSPRGGLETQYF.

J is TRBJ2-7 and V is TRBV30; possible D gene TRBD1, 7 bases. This CDR3 comprises 17 residues. The ends were cut back, 3 bases at V and 4 bases at J, with 25 bases in the middle. CDR1 GTSNPN and CDR2 SVGIG come from the germline V gene (reference sequence). CDR3 coding DNA: TGTGCCTGGAGGGCCATCAAGGGGGCCTGGGGGGTATACGAGCAGTACTTC. Residues: CAWRAIKGAWGVYEQYF.

This sequence joins TRBV7-2 and TRBJ2-5; 8 bases line up with TRBD2. The V gene's germline CDR1 is SGHTA and CDR2 FQGNSA. The junction had 15 bases not matched to a gene; V was cut back by 5 bases and J by 7 bases. The CDR3 has 16 amino acids. The CDR3 DNA is TGTGCCAGCAGCCCCTCCCCAGCGGGGGTCGCGGGGACCCAGTACTTC. Protein sequence: CASSPSPAGVAGTQYF.

The gene calls are TRBV9 and TRBJ1-1; D is unclear. Germline V gene data show CDR1 as SGDLS and CDR2 as YYNGEE. The CDR3 loop spans 13 amino acids. V lost 0 bases and J lost 6, with 9 bases in between. This CDR3 reads CASSVGQESEAFF. The CDR3 bases are TGTGCCAGCAGCGTAGGCCAAGAGTCTGAAGCTTTCTTT. The variable domain in full, completed from reference TRBV9 and TRBJ1-1, reads DSGVTQTPKHLITATGQRVTLRCSPRSGDLSVYWYQQSLDQGLQFLIQYYNGEERAKGNILERFSAQQFPDLHSELNLSSLELGDSALYFCASSVGQESEAFFGQGTRLTVV.

V gene TRBV12-3 or TRBV12-4 combines with J gene TRBJ2-1, with unresolved D. The CDR3 is 12 residues long. V was clipped by 6 bases and J by 7 bases, with 10 bases between them. The CDR3, as DNA: TGTGCCAGCAGCCCTACCTGGAATGAGCAGTTCTTC. This gives the protein CASSPTWNEQFF.

This chain connects TRBV3-1 (or the pseudogene TRBV3-2) to TRBJ2-3; 9 nucleotides match TRBD2. The CDR3 loop spans 16 amino acids. The V gene's germline CDR1 is LGHDT and CDR2 YNNKEL (reference sequence). J lost 2 bases, V lost 4 bases, and 7 bases had no gene match. Here the CDR3 DNA reads TGTGCCAGCAGCCCCTTGGGCGGGGGGGTCACAGATACGCAGTATTTT. It translates to CASSPLGGGVTDTQYF.

J is TRBJ1-2 and V is TRBV5-4, with 7 nucleotides matching TRBD1. Per germline, CDR1 SGHNT and CDR2 YYREEE (reference sequence). The CDR3 is made up of 12 amino acids. Trimming took 3 bases from V and 8 from J; bases not matched to a gene: 4. The CDR3 coding sequence is TGTGCCAGCAGCTGGGACAGTATAGGCTACACCTTC. This translates into CASSWDSIGYTF.

The chain employs TRBV6-5 and TRBJ1-2, with TRBD1 matching 7 bases. This CDR3 has 11 amino acids. V shed 6 bases, J shed 7 bases, and the junction held 2 bases outside the gene matches. Germline V CDR1 and CDR2: MNHEY, SVGAGI. DNA of the CDR3: TGTGCCAGCAGCCCAGGGGGTGGCTACACCTTC. The encoded protein is CASSPGGGYTF.

V is TRBV27 and J is TRBJ2-6; D unclear. Between the trimmed V and J ends, which lost 4 bases and 0 bases, there was a span of 7 bases. Germline values: CDR1 MNHEY, CDR2 SMNVEV (reference sequence). This CDR3 region has 15 residues. The DNA of the CDR3 is TGTGCCAGCAGTTACAGCAGCTCTGGGGCCAACGTCCTGACTTTC. This gives the protein CASSYSSSGANVLTF.

The chain has TRBV5-5 and TRBJ1-6; TRBD1 matches 10 bases. Germline-derived CDR1 and CDR2 are SGHKS and YYEKEE (reference sequence). The CDR3 has 15 residues. Trimming cost V 5 bases and J 9 bases; bases outside gene matches: 8. CDR3 bases: TGTGCCAGCAGTTTACGTGGGACAGGGGTTTCACCCCTCCACTTT. Amino acid sequence: CASSLRGTGVSPLHF.

The chain employs TRBV6-2 or TRBV6-3 and TRBJ2-1; 8 bases agree with TRBD2. The J segment lost 8 bases and the V segment lost 5 bases, leaving 8 bases of the junction unmatched. Germline V gene data show CDR1 as MNHEY and CDR2 as SVGEGT. The CDR3 loop spans 14 amino acids. DNA of the CDR3: TGTGCCAGCAGTGACAACCAACTAGCGGATGAGCAGTTCTTC. This translates into CASSDNQLADEQFF.

V usage is TRBV6-1 and J usage is TRBJ1-2, with no clear D. The CDR3 contains 17 residues. Deletions cut 0 bases from V and 2 bases from J, with 16 bases between. Germline CDR1 and CDR2: MNHNS and SASEGT. Written as DNA, the CDR3 is TGTGCCAGCAGTGAAGCGCTTTTACAGACGATAAACTATGGCTACACCTTC. Translation gives CASSEALLQTINYGYTF.

V gene TRBV6-5 combines with J gene TRBJ1-6, with D tentatively TRBD1 (6 bases). V was shortened by 6 bases and J by 8 bases, with 14 bases between the two germline ends. The germline gives CDR1 MNHEY, CDR2 SVGAGI. The length of the CDR3 is 14 residues. The CDR3 nucleotides read TGTGCCAGCAGGCCCCGGACAGACCATTCACCCCTCCACTTT. Encoded protein: CASRPRTDHSPLHF.

CDR3: CASSKGGRGATGELFF. The CDR3 coding sequence is TGTGCCAGCAGTAAGGGGGGCCGGGGGGCCACCGGGGAGCTGTTTTTT. The rearrangement links TRBV3-1 (or the pseudogene TRBV3-2) to TRBJ2-2, with D tentatively TRBD2 (7 bases). The CDR3 consists of 16 residues. Trimming removed 6 bases from V and 4 bases from J, with 18 bases in between. The germline CDR1 and CDR2 sequences are LGHDT and YNNKEL (reference sequence).

The rearrangement links TRBV24-1 to TRBJ2-5, with 10 bases that match TRBD1. Germline assignment: CDR1 KGHDR and CDR2 SFDVKD. The CDR3 runs to 16 residues. V was clipped by 4 bases and J by 4 bases; unmatched bases: 8. CDR3 region: CATSESGQGPGETQYF. CDR3 nucleotides: TGTGCCACCAGTGAGTCGGGACAGGGGCCCGGAGAGACCCAGTACTTC.

The chain carries TRBV3-1 (or the pseudogene TRBV3-2) and TRBJ1-6; TRBD1 might be the D (5 bases). Germline assignment: CDR1 LGHDT and CDR2 YNNKEL (reference sequence). This CDR3 is built from 14 residues. Trimming shortened V by 1 base and J by 10 bases, and 11 bases separated the two germline ends. CDR3 sequence (DNA): TGTGCCAGCAGCCAAGCTCAGGGTGCCTCACCCCTCCACTTT. This translates into CASSQAQGASPLHF.

The gene calls are TRBV7-8 and TRBJ2-2, with TRBD1 matching 9 bases. The length of the CDR3 is 14 residues. Trimming at V came to 10 bases and at J to 5 bases, leaving 8 bases not matched to a gene. The germline V gene encodes CDR1 SGHVS and CDR2 FQNEAQ. In DNA form, the CDR3 reads TGTGCCATCTCGGGACAGGGTGGAACCGGGGAGCTGTTTTTT. It yields the protein CAISGQGGTGELFF.

As DNA, the CDR3 is TGCGCCAGCAGCATCTTAGCGGGTAAAGAGACCCAGTACTTC. Amino acids: CASSILAGKETQYF. This chain joins TRBV5-1 and TRBJ2-5; TRBD2 aligns across 7 bases. V trimming: 4 bases; J trimming: 3 bases; junction bases outside the gene matches: 6. The germline CDR1 and CDR2 sequences are SGHRS and YFSETQ. The CDR3 extends over 14 amino acids.

This clone was recorded once. The chain couples TRBV19 to TRBJ2-1; 8 bases align to TRBD2. J lost 6 bases, V lost 5 bases, and 9 bases had no gene match. This CDR3 has 15 residues. From germline, CDR1 is LNHDA and CDR2 SQIVND (reference sequence). The CDR3 protein is CASSHSGKGINEQFF. As DNA, the CDR3 is TGTGCCAGTAGTCATAGCGGGAAGGGGATCAATGAGCAGTTCTTC.